This TCR beta chain was observed in a study of PD-L1 blockade in urothelial cancer. Study background: Researchers found blood samples held a median of approximately 150,000 T cells.

Overall study results and limits: Lower pretreatment blood TCR clonality, under the median, predicted better survival, researchers reported. Tumor-linked clones in blood grew more by 3 weeks in durable-benefit patients.

Specified time point: pretreatment peripheral blood. A note on this clone: The antigen is undetermined. Mismatch with germline at one junction end may stem from a read error.

The germline gives CDR1 MNHEY, CDR2 SMNVEV (reference sequence). CDR3 length equals 16 residues. Templates that were synthetic TCR analogs were spiked into each PCR. The method was immunoSEQ multiplex PCR; TCRdb's version includes in-frame clones alone and lacks a portion of them. The table lists tens of thousands of clones, over 75% of them singletons. The chain joins TRBV27 to TRBJ1-1; the match to TRBD1 covers 11 bases. This material consisted of PBMCs, taken around atezolizumab (anti-PD-L1) treatment. The receptor's source is a donor at least 40 years old with urothelial cancer. The CDR3 loop reads CASSLWGTGGPGEAFF. CDR3 coding DNA: TGTGCCAGCAGCTTATGGGGGACAGGGGGACCTGGTGAAGCTTTCTTT.